This TCR beta chain was obtained from a study of T cells after posttransplantation cyclophosphamide (dated by TCRdb to the mid-2010s). For the study in its entirety: T cell repertoire reconstitution was tracked by TRB sequencing after myeloablative bone marrow transplantation in which posttransplantation cyclophosphamide was used as GVHD prophylaxis. Samples from about 33 PTCy-treated patients, along with samples from about 17 of their related bone marrow donors, underwent antigen receptor sequencing. Blood from all 35 or so PTCy patients who had 1-year posttransplant specimens underwent TRB sequencing. In 3 patients, TRB sequencing was also performed on up to roughly 3 more blood samples taken 2 to 5.2 years after transplant, and in 4 patients, pretransplant blood was also TRB-sequenced. Because TRA and TRB clonality correlated tightly in some ten samples, later TCR analyses were limited to TRB. Public TRB sequences were checked against a database of over 3,600 sequences associated with responses to pathogens, tumor antigens, self-antigens and alloantigens. Results and caveats for the whole study, not just this receptor: Across under 50 patients, recipient CMV seropositivity and CMV reactivation were highly associated with TRB clonality; PTCy diversity was similar to CNI/methotrexate controls. The TRB repertoires of T cells infiltrating skin or GI tract showed only limited overlap with the TRB repertoires of T cells in blood. At 1-2 months, donor-recipient similarity was low but rose over the first year, and the later blood repertoires were often dominated by donor CD8+ memory clones.

TRB sequencing used genomic DNA with the immunoSEQ assay at survey resolution or the hsTCRB kit. As for how the authors treated the data: The immunoSEQ software handled initial read processing, and the LymphoSeq R package was used for repertoire analyses. Clonality was computed as 1 minus normalized Shannon entropy, and a Gini coefficient was also calculated for each TRB dataset. To infer phenotypes in unsorted samples, TRB sequences from sorted subsets of the recipient or donor were mapped onto the unsorted samples of the same recipient. As stored in TCRdb, this immuneACCESS dataset retains in-frame rearrangements with V and J assigned. A fraction of the clones does not appear; measured against another copy, unresolved V genes explain less than half of the discrepancy, and the remainder lacks a known reason. V, J and clone size are those of that table, while D and trimming were read from the DNA. The sample includes about 47,000 clones, with 92% observed a single time. In total, the top ten clones hold less than 3.5% of the sample.

In this sample, this clone turned up once. It lacks a known antigen. Within one base of it there is no much larger clone, and no base qualities were kept. Via the germline V gene, CDR1 is MGHDK and CDR2 SYGVNS. Relative to germline, V is 6 bases shorter and J is 8 bases shorter, with 13 bases between their ends. The CDR3 runs 13 amino acids, cysteine and phenylalanine included. The DNA shown is the 39-base CDR3, in frame from base 1. Peripheral blood samples were provided by related bone marrow donors on the day of marrow donation. Mononuclear cells from peripheral blood and bone marrow were separated by Ficoll-Hypaque density centrifugation and then cryopreserved.

The clonotype comes from a woman between 45 and 60 years old in good health and a related stem cell transplant donor. This chain is built from TRBV25-1 and TRBJ1-4, with no reliable assignment of the D segment. Specimen: PBMCs. DNA sequence: TGTGCCAGCAGCCGGGAGAAAAAAGAAAAACTGTTTTTT. Translated, it reads CASSREKKEKLFF.